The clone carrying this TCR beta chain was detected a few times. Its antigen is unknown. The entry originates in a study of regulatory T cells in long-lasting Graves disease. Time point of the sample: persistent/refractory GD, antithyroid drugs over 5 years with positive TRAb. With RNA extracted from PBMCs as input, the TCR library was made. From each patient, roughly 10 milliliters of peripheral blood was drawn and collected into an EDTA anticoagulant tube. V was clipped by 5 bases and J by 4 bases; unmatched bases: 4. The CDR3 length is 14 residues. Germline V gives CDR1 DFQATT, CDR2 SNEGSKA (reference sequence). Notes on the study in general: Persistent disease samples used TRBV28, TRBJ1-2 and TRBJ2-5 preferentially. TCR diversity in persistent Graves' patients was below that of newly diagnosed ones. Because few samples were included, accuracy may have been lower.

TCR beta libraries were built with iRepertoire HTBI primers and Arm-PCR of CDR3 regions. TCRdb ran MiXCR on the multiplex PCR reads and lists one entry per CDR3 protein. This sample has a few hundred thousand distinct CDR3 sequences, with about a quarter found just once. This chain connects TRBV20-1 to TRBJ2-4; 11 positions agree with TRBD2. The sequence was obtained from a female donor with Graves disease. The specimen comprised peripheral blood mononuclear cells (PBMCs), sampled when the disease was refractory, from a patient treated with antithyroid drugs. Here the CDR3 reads CSASTSGVKNIQYF. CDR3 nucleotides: TGCAGTGCTTCGACTAGCGGGGTAAAAAACATTCAGTACTTC.